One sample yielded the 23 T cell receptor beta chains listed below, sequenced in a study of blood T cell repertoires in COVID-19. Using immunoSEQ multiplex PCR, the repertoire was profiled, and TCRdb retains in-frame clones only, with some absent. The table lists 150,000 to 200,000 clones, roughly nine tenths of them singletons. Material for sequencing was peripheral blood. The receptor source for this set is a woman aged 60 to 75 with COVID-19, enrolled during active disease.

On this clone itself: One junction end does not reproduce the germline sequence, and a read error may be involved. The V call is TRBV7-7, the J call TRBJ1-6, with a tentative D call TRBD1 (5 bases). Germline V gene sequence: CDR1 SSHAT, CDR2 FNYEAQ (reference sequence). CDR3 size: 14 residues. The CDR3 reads CASSLAGSGSPLHF. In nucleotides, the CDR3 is TGTGCTAGCAGCTTAGCAGGGAGCGGTTCACCCCTCCACTTT. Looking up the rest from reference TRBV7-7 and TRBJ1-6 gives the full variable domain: GAGVSQSPRYKVTKRGQDVTLRCDPISSHATLYWYQQALGQGPEFLTYFNYEAQPDKSGLPSDRFSAERPEGSISTLTIQRTEQRDSAMYRCASSLAGSGSPLHFGNGTRLTVT.

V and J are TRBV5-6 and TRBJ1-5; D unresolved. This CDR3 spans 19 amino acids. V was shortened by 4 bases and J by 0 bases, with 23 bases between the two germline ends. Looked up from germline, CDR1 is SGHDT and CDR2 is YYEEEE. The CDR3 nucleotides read TGTGCCAGCAGCCTCAACAGTGTTTGGGAGGAGTATAGCAATCAGCCCCAGCATTTT. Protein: CASSLNSVWEEYSNQPQHF.

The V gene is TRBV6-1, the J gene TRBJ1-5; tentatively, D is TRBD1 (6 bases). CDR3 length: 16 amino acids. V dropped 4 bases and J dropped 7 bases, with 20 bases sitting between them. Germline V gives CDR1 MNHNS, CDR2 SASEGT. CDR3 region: CASSGLGVRGEQPQHF. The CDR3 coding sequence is TGTGCCAGCAGTGGATTGGGAGTCAGGGGCGAACAGCCCCAGCATTTT.

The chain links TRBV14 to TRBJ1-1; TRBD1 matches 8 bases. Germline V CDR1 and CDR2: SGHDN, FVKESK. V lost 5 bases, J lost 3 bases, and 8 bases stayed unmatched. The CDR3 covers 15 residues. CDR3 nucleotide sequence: TGTGCCAGCAGCAAGAGGACAGGGAGGTACACTGAAGCTTTCTTT. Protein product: CASSKRTGRYTEAFF.

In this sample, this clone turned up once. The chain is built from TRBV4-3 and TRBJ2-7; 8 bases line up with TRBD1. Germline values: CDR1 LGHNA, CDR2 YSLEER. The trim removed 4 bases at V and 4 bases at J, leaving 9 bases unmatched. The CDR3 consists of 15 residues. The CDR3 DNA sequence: TGCGCCAGCAGCCCCGCGACAGGGGATCTTTACGAGCAGTACTTC. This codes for CASSPATGDLYEQYF.

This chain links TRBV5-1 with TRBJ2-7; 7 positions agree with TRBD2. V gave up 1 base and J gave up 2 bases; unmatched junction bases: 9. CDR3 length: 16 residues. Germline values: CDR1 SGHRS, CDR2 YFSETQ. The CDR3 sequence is CASSLSLAEAAYEQYF. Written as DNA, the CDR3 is TGCGCCAGCAGCTTGTCTCTAGCGGAGGCCGCCTACGAGCAGTACTTC.

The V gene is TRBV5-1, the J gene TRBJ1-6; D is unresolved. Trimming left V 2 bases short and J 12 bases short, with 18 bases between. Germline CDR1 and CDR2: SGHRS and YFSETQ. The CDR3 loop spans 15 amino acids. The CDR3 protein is CASSLRSPTEGPLHF. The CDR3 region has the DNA TGCGCCAGCAGCTTACGGAGTCCGACGGAGGGACCCCTCCACTTT.

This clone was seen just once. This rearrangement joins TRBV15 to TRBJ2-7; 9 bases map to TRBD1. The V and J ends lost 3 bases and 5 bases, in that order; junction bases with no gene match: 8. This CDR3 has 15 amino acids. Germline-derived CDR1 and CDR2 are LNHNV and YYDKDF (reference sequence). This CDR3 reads CATSSGGTGSHEQYF. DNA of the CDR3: TGTGCCACCAGCAGCGGCGGGACAGGGAGTCACGAGCAGTACTTC.

For the CDR3, the DNA is TGTGCCAGCAGCAAAGGGGGAGGAGGTGCAGATACGCAGTATTTT. Its protein product is CASSKGGGGADTQYF. The genes are TRBV21-1 and TRBJ2-3; the table assigns TRBD2, which was not confirmed against the DNA. TRBV21-1 is a known pseudogene. The CDR3 spans 15 residues.

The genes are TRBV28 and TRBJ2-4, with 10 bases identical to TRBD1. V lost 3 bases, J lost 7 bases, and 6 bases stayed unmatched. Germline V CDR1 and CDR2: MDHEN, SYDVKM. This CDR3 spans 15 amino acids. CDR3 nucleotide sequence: TGTGCCAGCAGTTTCGTAGGGACAGGGGTCAACATTCAGTACTTC. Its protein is CASSFVGTGVNIQYF.

The CDR3 loop reads CASTPTGIPYEQYF. CDR3 coding DNA: TGTGCCAGCACCCCGACAGGGATACCCTACGAGCAGTACTTC. V gene TRBV9 combines with J gene TRBJ2-7; 7 bases match TRBD1. CDR1 is SGDLS, CDR2 YYNGEE, per germline. The J segment lost 2 bases and the V segment lost 6 bases, leaving 8 bases of the junction unmatched. The CDR3 runs 14 residues.

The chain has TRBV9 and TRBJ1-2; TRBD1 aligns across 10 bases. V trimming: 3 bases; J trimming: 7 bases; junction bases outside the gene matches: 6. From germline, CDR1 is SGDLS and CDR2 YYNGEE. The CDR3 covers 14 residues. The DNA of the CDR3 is TGTGCCAGCAGCGGAAGACAGGGGGCGACTGGCTACACCTTC. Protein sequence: CASSGRQGATGYTF.

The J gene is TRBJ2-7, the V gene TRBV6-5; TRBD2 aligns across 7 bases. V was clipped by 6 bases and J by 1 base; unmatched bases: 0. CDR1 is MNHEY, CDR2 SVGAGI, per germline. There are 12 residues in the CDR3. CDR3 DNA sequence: TGTGCCAGCAGCGGGGGGTCCTACGAGCAGTACTTC. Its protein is CASSGGSYEQYF.

CDR3 in DNA: TGTGCCAGCAGCTCAGGAGGGGTTAACTATGGCTACACCTTC. Its protein is CASSSGGVNYGYTF. This sequence joins TRBV5-6 and TRBJ1-2, with a tentative D call TRBD1 (5 bases). CDR3 size: 14 residues. V lost 3 bases and J lost 1, with 10 bases in between. The V gene's germline CDR1 is SGHDT and CDR2 YYEEEE.

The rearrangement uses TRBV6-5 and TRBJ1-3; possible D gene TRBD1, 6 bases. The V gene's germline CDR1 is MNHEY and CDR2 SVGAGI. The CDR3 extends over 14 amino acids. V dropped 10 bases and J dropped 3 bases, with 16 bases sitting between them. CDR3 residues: CATRTEGFGNTIYF. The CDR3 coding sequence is TGTGCCACCCGGACAGAAGGCTTTGGAAACACCATATATTTT.

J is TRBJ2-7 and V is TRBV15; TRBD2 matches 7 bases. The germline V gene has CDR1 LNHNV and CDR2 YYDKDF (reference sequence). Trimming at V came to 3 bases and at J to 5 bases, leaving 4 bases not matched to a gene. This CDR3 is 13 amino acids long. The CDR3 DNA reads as TGTGCCACCAGCAGTGCAGGGAGGGACGAGCAGTACTTC. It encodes CATSSAGRDEQYF.

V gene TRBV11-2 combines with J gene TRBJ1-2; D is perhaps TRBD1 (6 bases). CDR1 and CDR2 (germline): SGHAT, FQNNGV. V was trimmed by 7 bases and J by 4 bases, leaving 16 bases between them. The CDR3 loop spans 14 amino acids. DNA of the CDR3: TGTGCCAGCACCGCAGGGGTTTCCTTCTATGGCTACACCTTC. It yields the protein CASTAGVSFYGYTF.

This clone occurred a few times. The CDR3 DNA sequence: TGTGCCTGGGGTGGTAGCACTGAAGCTTTCTTT. Protein product: CAWGGSTEAFF. The V and J genes are TRBV30 and TRBJ1-1, with D unclear. The CDR3 has 11 amino acids. Germline V gene sequence: CDR1 GTSNPN, CDR2 SVGIG (reference sequence). The germline V and J ends were trimmed by 5 bases and 4 bases, with 8 bases remaining between them.

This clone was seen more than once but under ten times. CDR3 coding DNA: TGTGCCAGCAGTGACTCCACGAACACCGGGGAGCTGTTTTTT. Translating it yields CASSDSTNTGELFF. The chain joins TRBV6-4 to TRBJ2-2; D unresolved. The CDR3 extends over 14 amino acids. V lost 0 bases and J lost 0, with 2 bases in between. Germline values: CDR1 MRHNA, CDR2 SNTAGT.

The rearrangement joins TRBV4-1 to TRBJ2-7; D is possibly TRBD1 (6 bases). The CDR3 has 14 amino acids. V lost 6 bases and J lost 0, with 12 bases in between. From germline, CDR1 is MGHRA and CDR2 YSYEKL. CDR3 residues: CASSSDRSSYEQYF. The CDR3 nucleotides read TGCGCCAGCAGTAGCGACAGGAGCTCCTACGAGCAGTACTTC.

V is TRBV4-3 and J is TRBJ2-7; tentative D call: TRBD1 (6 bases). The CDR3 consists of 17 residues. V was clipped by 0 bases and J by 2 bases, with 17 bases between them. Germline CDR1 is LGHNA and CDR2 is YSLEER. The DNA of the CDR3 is TGCGCCAGCAGCCAAGATCTTTCCCCCAGGGGAACCTACGAGCAGTACTTC. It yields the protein CASSQDLSPRGTYEQYF.

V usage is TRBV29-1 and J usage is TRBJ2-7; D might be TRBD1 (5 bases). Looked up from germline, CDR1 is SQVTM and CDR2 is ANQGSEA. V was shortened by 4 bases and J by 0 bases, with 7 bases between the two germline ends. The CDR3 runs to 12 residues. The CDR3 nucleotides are TGCAGCGTTGCCCAGGGCTCCTACGAGCAGTACTTC. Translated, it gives CSVAQGSYEQYF.

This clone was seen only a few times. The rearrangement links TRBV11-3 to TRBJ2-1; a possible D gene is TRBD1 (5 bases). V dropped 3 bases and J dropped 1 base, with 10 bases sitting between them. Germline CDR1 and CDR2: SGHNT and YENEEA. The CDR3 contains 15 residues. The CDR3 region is CASSFIQGSYNEQFF. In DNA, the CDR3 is TGTGCCAGCAGCTTCATCCAGGGATCCTACAATGAGCAGTTCTTC.